Below, 17 T cell receptor beta chains from the same sample are listed, as sequenced in a study of cytomegalovirus exposure and HLA in healthy donors. The PCR used 60 Vbeta and 13 Jbeta primers. Here immunoSEQ multiplex PCR was the method, and the copy in TCRdb shows in-frame clones only, minus some. Here the sample spans 110,000 or so clones, under 90% being singletons. What was sequenced was PBMCs. The receptors here all came from a woman aged 25-40 years in good health and CMV-seronegative.

The genes are TRBV30 and TRBJ2-1; 11 nucleotides agree with TRBD2. The CDR3 contains 17 residues. Germline V gives CDR1 GTSNPN, CDR2 SVGIG (reference sequence). The V and J ends lost 2 bases and 8 bases, in that order; junction bases with no gene match: 14. For the CDR3, the DNA is TGTGCCTGGAGTCCTCTCCCTCGTAGCGGGAGGGCCCATGAGCAGTTCTTC. The encoded protein is CAWSPLPRSGRAHEQFF.

This clone was detected a few times. This rearrangement joins TRBV7-2 to TRBJ2-7, with 15 bases that match TRBD2. Germline V gene lookup returns CDR1 SGHTA and CDR2 FQGNSA. The CDR3 extends over 17 amino acids. Losses at the gene ends were 5 bases for V and 3 bases for J; bases not matched to a gene: 8. The CDR3 nucleotides are TGTGCCAGCAGCCTAGGACTAGCGGGAGGGGCGGGCTACGAGCAGTACTTC. This encodes CASSLGLAGGAGYEQYF. The variable domain in full, with the rest retrieved from reference TRBV7-2 and TRBJ2-7, is GAGVSQSPSNKVTEKGKDVELRCDPISGHTALYWYRQSLGQGLEFLIYFQGNSAPDKSGLPSDRFSAERTGGSVSTLTIQRTQQEDSAVYLCASSLGLAGGAGYEQYFGPGTRLTVT.

V and J are TRBV11-2 and TRBJ2-1; TRBD2 matches at 8 bases. The CDR3 is 16 amino acids. Germline V gives CDR1 SGHAT, CDR2 FQNNGV. J lost 9 bases, V lost 1 base, and 11 bases had no gene match. This chain's CDR3 is CASSLGVQREIVEQFF. The CDR3 DNA follows: TGTGCCAGCAGCTTAGGGGTACAGCGGGAGATTGTTGAGCAGTTCTTC.

The rearrangement uses TRBV6-1 and TRBJ2-2; a possible D gene is TRBD1 (6 bases). Deletions cut 2 bases from V and 5 bases from J, with 18 bases between. This CDR3 is 17 amino acids long. The germline CDR1 and CDR2 sequences are MNHNS and SASEGT. CDR3 loop: CASSEFLLGAGTGELFF. DNA of the CDR3: TGTGCCAGCAGTGAATTTCTGTTGGGGGCTGGAACCGGGGAGCTGTTTTTT.

This chain uses TRBV18 with TRBJ2-7, with D unclear. The CDR3 is 13 residues long. Trimming stripped 6 bases from V and 2 bases from J, with 11 bases between. Germline V gene sequence: CDR1 KGHSH, CDR2 LQKENI. In nucleotides, the CDR3 is TGTGCCAGCTCCCTGGGCCCAACCTACGAGCAGTACTTC. Translating gives CASSLGPTYEQYF.

This chain joins TRBV7-3 and TRBJ2-3; TRBD2 matches 8 bases. This CDR3 spans 15 amino acids. V was clipped by 4 bases and J by 3 bases; unmatched bases: 6. CDR1 is SGHTA, CDR2 FQGTGA, per germline. In DNA, the CDR3 is TGTGCCAGCAGCTCCCAAGCGGGAGCGACAGATACGCAGTATTTT. Translation: CASSSQAGATDTQYF.

The rearrangement joins TRBV6-5 to TRBJ2-3, with TRBD2 matching 7 bases. V trimming: 3 bases; J trimming: 1 base; junction bases outside the gene matches: 4. From germline, CDR1 is MNHEY and CDR2 SVGAGI. The CDR3 extends over 15 amino acids. CDR3 sequence: CASSYMAGGTDTQYF. For the CDR3, the DNA is TGTGCCAGCAGTTATATGGCGGGAGGCACAGATACGCAGTATTTT.

This clone is a singleton in its sample. The CDR3 DNA follows: TGTGCCAGCAGCCTCCGGCGGAATAATCAGCCCCAGCATTTT. This sequence encodes CASSLRRNNQPQHF. The chain is built from TRBV5-6 and TRBJ1-5; D is uncertain. This CDR3 contains 14 residues. CDR1 SGHDT and CDR2 YYEEEE come from the germline V gene. V dropped 4 bases and J dropped 4 bases, with 12 bases sitting between them. Variable domain in full (rest from reference TRBV5-6 and TRBJ1-5): DAGVTQSPTHLIKTRGQQVTLRCSPKSGHDTVSWYQQALGQGPQFIFQYYEEEERQRGNFPDRFSGHQFPNYSSELNVNALLLGDSALYLCASSLRRNNQPQHFGDGTRLSIL.

The chain joins TRBV19 to TRBJ2-7; 9 bases are shared with TRBD2. This CDR3 spans 14 amino acids. The trim removed 4 bases at V and 7 bases at J, leaving 8 bases unmatched. Germline V gene lookup returns CDR1 LNHDA and CDR2 SQIVND (reference sequence). For the CDR3, the DNA is TGTGCCAGTAGTAAGACTAGCGGCCTCCTGGAGCAGTACTTC. Its translation is CASSKTSGLLEQYF.

The rearrangement uses TRBV7-8 and TRBJ1-2; TRBD1 aligns across 10 bases. V trimming: 5 bases; J trimming: 1 base; junction bases outside the gene matches: 4. Germline V gene data show CDR1 as SGHVS and CDR2 as FQNEAQ. This CDR3 has 15 amino acids. Here the CDR3 reads CASSPRTGGNYGYTF. The CDR3 bases are TGTGCCAGCAGCCCCAGGACAGGGGGTAACTATGGCTACACCTTC.

The CDR3 loop is CASSSRGGSTDTQYF. The CDR3 DNA is TGTGCCAGCAGCTCTAGGGGAGGGAGCACAGATACGCAGTATTTT. The genes are TRBV7-2 and TRBJ2-3, with 7 bases lining up with TRBD2. Germline V gene lookup returns CDR1 SGHTA and CDR2 FQGNSA. The CDR3 consists of 15 residues. The trim removed 4 bases at V and 0 bases at J, leaving 4 bases unmatched.

The V gene is TRBV9, the J gene TRBJ2-1; 11 positions match TRBD2. CDR1 SGDLS and CDR2 YYNGEE come from the germline V gene. With V trimmed by 3 bases and J by 4 bases, 6 bases remained unmatched. This CDR3 comprises 16 residues. CDR3 protein: CASSARLAGIYNEQFF. CDR3 DNA: TGTGCCAGCAGCGCCCGACTAGCGGGGATATACAATGAGCAGTTCTTC.

This clone is a singleton in its sample. The gene calls are TRBV7-2 and TRBJ1-2; no firm D call. In germline, CDR1 is SGHTA, CDR2 FQGNSA. V was trimmed by 1 base and J by 2 bases, leaving 8 bases between them. The CDR3 totals 14 residues. The CDR3 region has the DNA TGTGCCAGCAGCTTAGTATTAAAAAACTATGGCTACACCTTC. This codes for CASSLVLKNYGYTF.

The chain couples TRBV4-3 to TRBJ1-6; unclear D gene. Trimming cost V 1 base and J 7 bases, with 11 bases left between them. Germline CDR1 is LGHNA and CDR2 is YSLEER. The CDR3 extends over 15 amino acids. The CDR3 protein is CASSQVLGLNSPLHF. The CDR3, as DNA: TGCGCCAGCAGCCAAGTTCTAGGCTTGAATTCACCCCTCCACTTT.

The V gene is TRBV4-1, the J gene TRBJ2-1; 8 bases align to TRBD1. CDR1 MGHRA and CDR2 YSYEKL come from the germline V gene. This CDR3 contains 18 residues. The V and J ends lost 6 bases and 5 bases, in that order; junction bases with no gene match: 18. The CDR3 region is CASRNNWLKTGGHNEQFF. In nucleotides, the CDR3 is TGCGCCAGCAGGAACAATTGGCTGAAAACAGGGGGACACAATGAGCAGTTCTTC.

This clone was counted a single time. V is TRBV5-3 and J is TRBJ2-1; TRBD2 aligns across 8 bases. TRBV5-3 is treated as an ORF (open reading frame) with a function not yet certain. The CDR3 runs 17 residues. Trimming took 3 bases from V and 4 from J; bases not matched to a gene: 12. CDR3 nucleotide sequence: TGTGCCAGAAGCTCCCCCGGGAGGGCGGCACGATACAATGAGCAGTTCTTC. It is translated as CARSSPGRAARYNEQFF.

In its sample, this clone was seen a few times. CDR3 sequence reads: CASSSGTGTNTGELFF. The CDR3 DNA reads TGTGCCAGCAGCTCTGGGACAGGGACGAACACCGGGGAGCTGTTTTTT. The rearrangement joins TRBV7-9 to TRBJ2-2; TRBD1 matches 9 bases. V lost 4 bases and J lost 0; bases outside the gene matches: 3. The CDR3 length is 16 residues. Germline loops: CDR1 SEHNR, CDR2 FQNEAQ (reference sequence).